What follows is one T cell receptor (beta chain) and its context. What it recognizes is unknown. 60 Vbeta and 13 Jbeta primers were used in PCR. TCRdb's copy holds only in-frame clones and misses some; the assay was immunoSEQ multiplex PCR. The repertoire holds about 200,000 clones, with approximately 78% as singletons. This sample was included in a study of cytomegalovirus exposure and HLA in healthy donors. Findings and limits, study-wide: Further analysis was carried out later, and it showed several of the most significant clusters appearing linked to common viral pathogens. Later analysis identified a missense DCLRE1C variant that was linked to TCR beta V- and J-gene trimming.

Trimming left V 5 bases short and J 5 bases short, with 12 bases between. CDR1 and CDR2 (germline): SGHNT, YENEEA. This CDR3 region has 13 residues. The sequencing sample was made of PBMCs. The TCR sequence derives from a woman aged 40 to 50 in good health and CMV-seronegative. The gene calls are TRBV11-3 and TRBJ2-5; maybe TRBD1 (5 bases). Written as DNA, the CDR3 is TGTGCCAGCAGCATGACGTCAGGGGAGACCCAGTACTTC. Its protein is CASSMTSGETQYF.